Below are 27 T cell receptor beta chains sequenced from a single sample in a study of cytomegalovirus exposure and HLA in healthy donors. In the PCR, 60 Vbeta and 13 Jbeta primers were used. The assay was immunoSEQ multiplex PCR, and TCRdb's table has in-frame clones only and misses some. The data contain more than 95,000 clones, roughly three quarters of them singletons. Input material: PBMCs. The receptors come from a man aged 45-65 years in good health and CMV-seropositive.

The chain has TRBV6-6 and TRBJ2-1, with D hard to call. V gave up 0 bases and J gave up 3 bases, with 9 bases separating them. The CDR3 has 15 amino acids. Germline V lookup: CDR1 MNHNY, CDR2 SVGAGI (reference sequence). The CDR3 protein is CASSYSPIHYNEQFF. The CDR3 DNA reads TGTGCCAGCAGTTACTCGCCAATACACTACAATGAGCAGTTCTTC.

For the CDR3, the DNA is TGTGCCTGGAGTGAAGCGGGAGGGGAGACCCAGTACTTC. As protein: CAWSEAGGETQYF. V gene TRBV30 combines with J gene TRBJ2-5, with 10 bases lining up with TRBD2. The ends lost 1 base at V and 5 bases at J; junction bases unmatched: 1. This CDR3 contains 13 residues. Germline V gene data show CDR1 as GTSNPN and CDR2 as SVGIG (reference sequence).

The chain couples TRBV6-6 to TRBJ2-3, with D possibly being TRBD2 (5 bases). The CDR3 contains 16 residues. Trimming left V 5 bases short and J 0 bases short, with 15 bases between. The germline V gene has CDR1 MNHNY and CDR2 SVGAGI (reference sequence). The CDR3 protein is CASSAYSGPSTDTQYF. Written as DNA, the CDR3 is TGTGCCAGCAGTGCCTACAGCGGCCCTAGCACAGATACGCAGTATTTT.

The chain carries TRBV11-2 and TRBJ2-7, with TRBD2 identical over 7 bases. The V and J ends lost 5 bases and 5 bases, in that order; junction bases with no gene match: 15. The germline V gene has CDR1 SGHAT and CDR2 FQNNGV. The CDR3 extends over 16 amino acids. CDR3 sequence (DNA): TGTGCCAGCAGCCCTAAGGGGCCTGGGGGGGTCCACGAGCAGTACTTC. It is translated as CASSPKGPGGVHEQYF. Using reference TRBV11-2 and TRBJ2-7 for the parts outside the CDR3, the full variable domain is EAGVAQSPRYKIIEKRQSVAFWCNPISGHATLYWYQQILGQGPKLLIQFQNNGVVDDSQLPKDRFSAERLKGVDSTLKIQPAKLEDSAVYLCASSPKGPGGVHEQYFGPGTRLTVT.

The chain has TRBV7-2 and TRBJ2-7; D gene ambiguous. The V gene lost 5 bases and the J gene lost 4 bases, with 15 bases spanning the gap. The CDR3 contains 14 residues. The germline CDR1 and CDR2 sequences are SGHTA and FQGNSA. CDR3 sequence (DNA): TGTGCCAGCAGCCCACCGACACTTTCGTACGAGCAGTACTTC. It codes for CASSPPTLSYEQYF.

This clone showed up just a few times. The rearrangement joins TRBV27 to TRBJ2-1; 13 bases are shared with TRBD2. V trimming: 1 base; J trimming: 7 bases; junction bases outside the gene matches: 4. CDR3 length equals 16 residues. Per germline, CDR1 MNHEY and CDR2 SMNVEV (reference sequence). The CDR3: CASSLLTSGRANEQFF. The CDR3 coding sequence is TGTGCCAGCAGTTTATTAACTAGCGGGAGGGCGAATGAGCAGTTCTTC.

CDR3 DNA: TGCGCCAGCAGCCAAGATCGGGGACAGGGGATTTTCCACGAGCAGTACTTC. Protein sequence: CASSQDRGQGIFHEQYF. This chain joins TRBV4-3 and TRBJ2-7, with 10 positions matching TRBD1. This CDR3 spans 17 amino acids. Germline CDR1 and CDR2: LGHNA and YSLEER. V dropped 0 bases and J dropped 5; count of bases not matched to a gene: 10.

The chain joins TRBV28 to TRBJ1-6, with D uncertain. This CDR3 comprises 19 residues. The V end lost 3 bases, the J end lost 0 bases, and 18 bases lay between the germline ends. Per germline, CDR1 MDHEN and CDR2 SYDVKM. Here the CDR3 DNA reads TGTGCCAGCAGTTTTAATTTGATTGGCGGAAGCTCCTATAATTCACCCCTCCACTTT. Its protein is CASSFNLIGGSSYNSPLHF. Variable domain in full (rest from reference TRBV28 and TRBJ1-6): DVKVTQSSRYLVKRTGEKVFLECVQDMDHENMFWYRQDPGLGLRLIYFSYDVKMKEKGDIPEGYSVSREKKERFSLILESASTNQTSMYLCASSFNLIGGSSYNSPLHFGNGTRLTVT.

The V and J genes are TRBV6-5 and TRBJ1-4, with D uncertain. V was trimmed by 0 bases and J by 5 bases, leaving 10 bases between them. The CDR3 contains 15 residues. Germline lookup yields CDR1 MNHEY and CDR2 SVGAGI. The CDR3 DNA sequence: TGTGCCAGCAGTTACTCCGGGAAAAGAAATGAAAAACTGTTTTTT. Its protein is CASSYSGKRNEKLFF.

The rearrangement uses TRBV5-6 and TRBJ1-1; D perhaps matches TRBD1 (5 bases). Germline assignment: CDR1 SGHDT and CDR2 YYEEEE. Trimming cost V 7 bases and J 8 bases, with 24 bases left between them. This CDR3 has 15 amino acids. The CDR3 DNA is TGTGCCAGCCTCCGAACAGGCTCTCGCGGTTTGGAAGCTTTCTTT. It specifies CASLRTGSRGLEAFF.

This sequence joins TRBV7-9 and TRBJ2-2; TRBD2 agrees at 8 bases. The CDR3 covers 15 residues. Germline V gene data show CDR1 as SEHNR and CDR2 as FQNEAQ (reference sequence). The V segment lost 1 base and the J segment 5 bases; nucleotides outside the gene matches: 3. Written as DNA, the CDR3 is TGTGCCAGCAGCTTAGGGGCTAGCGGGACCGGGGAGCTGTTTTTT. Residues: CASSLGASGTGELFF.

This clone was picked up one time. The J gene is TRBJ2-5, the V gene TRBV5-1; maybe TRBD1 (5 bases). The V end lost 5 bases, the J end lost 5 bases, and 13 bases lay between the germline ends. CDR1 is SGHRS, CDR2 YFSETQ, per germline. This CDR3 comprises 13 residues. The CDR3 here is CASSTGPGETQYF. The DNA for the CDR3 is TGCGCCAGCAGTACCGGACCAGGGGAGACCCAGTACTTC.

The gene calls are TRBV10-3 and TRBJ2-1; 7 positions agree with TRBD2. CDR1 and CDR2 from the germline V gene are ENHRY and SYGVKD. The CDR3 extends over 13 amino acids. V lost 7 bases and J lost 10; bases outside the gene matches: 10. The CDR3 region is CAIKPWASGEQFF. The CDR3 nucleotides read TGTGCCATCAAACCTTGGGCTAGCGGAGAGCAGTTCTTC.

This rearrangement joins TRBV6-4 to TRBJ1-4; the D is unclear. Trimming stripped 0 bases from V and 10 bases from J, with 12 bases between. From germline, CDR1 is MRHNA and CDR2 SNTAGT. This CDR3 region has 14 residues. CDR3 sequence reads: CASSDSSPAGKLFF. CDR3 nucleotide sequence: TGTGCCAGCAGTGACTCGAGCCCGGCAGGAAAACTGTTTTTT.

The J gene is TRBJ1-4, the V gene TRBV5-5; D call uncertain. The V and J ends lost 0 bases and 7 bases respectively, with 10 bases between them. The germline V gene encodes CDR1 SGHKS and CDR2 YYEKEE (reference sequence). The CDR3 contains 14 residues. The CDR3 coding sequence is TGTGCCAGCAGCTTGGCCACGGAGGTTGAAAAACTGTTTTTT. Residues: CASSLATEVEKLFF.

This clone was recorded once. The CDR3 reads CASRTGTSGPYEQYF. CDR3 DNA sequence: TGTGCCAGCAGAACCGGGACTAGCGGCCCCTACGAGCAGTACTTC. The rearrangement joins TRBV27 to TRBJ2-7; the match to TRBD2 covers 11 bases. The V segment lost 6 bases and the J segment 2 bases; nucleotides outside the gene matches: 6. The CDR3 loop spans 15 amino acids. Germline V gene lookup returns CDR1 MNHEY and CDR2 SMNVEV (reference sequence).

The chain combines TRBV28 with TRBJ1-2; no firm D call. CDR3 length equals 13 residues. V was shortened by 2 bases and J by 5 bases, with 9 bases between the two germline ends. Germline V gives CDR1 MDHEN, CDR2 SYDVKM. CDR3 nucleotides: TGTGCCAGCAGTTTAGGGCGGGTATATGGCTACACCTTC. Translation: CASSLGRVYGYTF.

This clone appeared a few times. The gene calls are TRBV6-5 and TRBJ2-5, with a tentative D call TRBD2 (5 bases). CDR1 MNHEY and CDR2 SVGAGI come from the germline V gene. The CDR3 spans 12 residues. V was cut by 5 bases and J by 5 bases, with 9 bases left in between. Written as DNA, the CDR3 is TGTGCCAGCAGTCGGACGGGGGAGACCCAGTACTTC. Translation: CASSRTGETQYF.

The chain joins TRBV10-3 to TRBJ1-1, with 10 bases aligning to TRBD1. Germline loops: CDR1 ENHRY, CDR2 SYGVKD. CDR3 length: 14 residues. The J segment lost 5 bases and the V segment lost 7 bases, leaving 7 bases of the junction unmatched. The CDR3 coding sequence is TGTGCCATCAACCCGGGACAGGGGAATACTGAAGCTTTCTTT. It codes for CAINPGQGNTEAFF.

This clone was seen more than once but under ten times. This sequence joins TRBV6-1 and TRBJ2-5, with a possible D match to TRBD2 (6 bases). Germline-derived CDR1 and CDR2 are MNHNS and SASEGT. The CDR3 spans 14 residues. V was trimmed by 1 base and J by 2 bases, leaving 8 bases between them. In DNA form, the CDR3 reads TGTGCCAGCAGTGAAGGGGGGGTGCAAGAGACCCAGTACTTC. Its translation: CASSEGGVQETQYF.

For this clone: One end of the junction does not line up with germline, which may come from a read error. The chain has TRBV7-9 and TRBJ2-6; no reliable D call. The germline gives CDR1 SEHNR, CDR2 FQNEAQ (reference sequence). This CDR3 has 14 residues. DNA for the CDR3: TGTTCCAGCCTTACAACCGCTGGGGCCAACGTCCTGACTTTC. The encoded protein is CSSLTTAGANVLTF.

V usage is TRBV5-1 and J usage is TRBJ2-5, with D possibly being TRBD1 (6 bases). The CDR3 has 16 residues. V was pared by 0 bases and J by 5 bases, with 17 bases between. CDR1 is SGHRS, CDR2 YFSETQ, per germline. CDR3 coding DNA: TGCGCCAGCAGCTTGGACTCGCGGTCGCAGGGGGAGACCCAGTACTTC. Protein: CASSLDSRSQGETQYF.

This chain joins TRBV5-6 and TRBJ2-7, with 13 bases identical to TRBD2. CDR3 length: 16 residues. Germline CDR1 SGHDT, CDR2 YYEEEE. V lost 2 bases and J lost 7; bases outside the gene matches: 9. CDR3 residues: CASSFQTSGRQKEQYF. The CDR3 DNA reads TGTGCCAGCAGCTTCCAGACTAGCGGGAGGCAAAAGGAGCAGTACTTC.

V is TRBV6-4 and J is TRBJ1-5; tentative D call: TRBD1 (5 bases). V lost 8 bases and J 0 bases, leaving 17 bases between the germline ends. Germline V gene lookup returns CDR1 MRHNA and CDR2 SNTAGT. This CDR3 has 16 amino acids. CDR3 protein: CASLLQESNSNQPQHF. CDR3 DNA: TGTGCCAGCCTATTACAGGAGTCAAATAGCAATCAGCCCCAGCATTTT.

The chain is built from TRBV7-2 and TRBJ1-5; D gene uncertain. CDR3 length: 15 amino acids. The germline gives CDR1 SGHTA, CDR2 FQGNSA. Trimming pared 1 base from V and 1 base from J, leaving 8 bases between. The CDR3 DNA sequence: TGTGCCAGCAGCTTAGGTCAGGCGAGCAATCAGCCCCAGCATTTT. Its protein is CASSLGQASNQPQHF.

This clone was seen a handful of times. V gene TRBV14 combines with J gene TRBJ1-5, with TRBD1 matching 8 bases. V lost 1 base, J lost 4 bases, and 3 bases stayed unmatched. Germline lookup yields CDR1 SGHDN and CDR2 FVKESK. This CDR3 region has 15 residues. DNA of the CDR3: TGTGCCAGCAGCCAAGGGACAGGGTCTAATCAGCCCCAGCATTTT. Its protein is CASSQGTGSNQPQHF. The entire variable domain, with the rest obtained from reference TRBV14 and TRBJ1-5, is as follows: EAGVTQFPSHSVIEKGQTVTLRCDPISGHDNLYWYRRVMGKEIKFLLHFVKESKQDESGMPNNRFLAERTGGTYSTLKVQPAELEDSGVYFCASSQGTGSNQPQHFGDGTRLSIL.

This rearrangement joins TRBV9 to TRBJ1-5; 7 nucleotides match TRBD1. CDR1 is SGDLS and CDR2 is YYNGEE in the germline V gene. V lost 0 bases, J lost 9 bases, and 9 bases stayed unmatched. The CDR3 runs to 15 residues. CDR3 DNA sequence: TGTGCCAGCAGCGTAGGAGGATCCGAGGGGGCGCCCCAGCATTTT. Translation gives CASSVGGSEGAPQHF.